This paragraph reports one T cell receptor beta chain. Regarding treatment: roughly 19 received Ad26.COV2.S at low or high dose, single or two shots; about five received placebo; per-sample allocation not given. Sampling took place 63 days after the first vaccine or placebo injection. Trimming removed 1 base from V and 4 bases from J, with 13 bases in between. The germline V gene encodes CDR1 SGHAT and CDR2 FQNNGV. This CDR3 spans 15 amino acids. The method was immunoSEQ multiplex PCR; TCRdb's version includes in-frame clones alone and lacks a portion of them. The sample consists of some 290,000 clones, about 82% of them appearing once. This entry is derived from a study of Ad26.COV2.S vaccination and SARS-CoV-2 variants. Study-level information: In the study, Ad26.COV2.S was injected intramuscularly once, or twice 56 days apart.

This receptor was obtained from a person aged 18-60 years who received the Ad26.COV2.S COVID-19 vaccine or a placebo. The chain is built from TRBV11-2 and TRBJ1-1; D is unclear. Sequencing was performed on peripheral blood, taken in a trial of Ad26.COV2.S vaccine versus placebo. The CDR3 sequence is CASSLVSGPITEAFF. The CDR3 DNA sequence: TGTGCCAGCAGCTTAGTGTCGGGCCCTATCACTGAAGCTTTCTTT.